One and the same sample provided the 21 T cell receptor beta chains below, sequenced in a study of T cell changes during pregnancy in multiple sclerosis. Assay used: immunoSEQ multiplex PCR; TCRdb lists only in-frame clones, some missing. In the table there are about 60,000 clones, about 91% of which are singletons. The material was CD4+ T cells from peripheral blood mononuclear cells, obtained in the first trimester of pregnancy. These TCRs come from a female donor with multiple sclerosis, enrolled in a pregnancy study.

This chain uses TRBV7-6 with TRBJ2-7; TRBD2 matches 8 bases. J lost 0 bases, V lost 1 base, and 5 bases had no gene match. CDR1 is SGHVS, CDR2 FNYEAQ, per germline. CDR3 length: 16 residues. Here the CDR3 DNA reads TGTGCCAGCAGCTTAGATGCGGGGGGTAGCTCCTACGAGCAGTACTTC. This translates into CASSLDAGGSSYEQYF. Supplemented by reference TRBV7-6 and TRBJ2-7, the full variable domain reads GAGVSQSPRYKVTKRGQDVALRCDPISGHVSLYWYRQALGQGPEFLTYFNYEAQQDKSGLPNDRFSAERPEGSISTLTIQRTEQRDSAMYRCASSLDAGGSSYEQYFGPGTRLTVT.

The rearrangement links TRBV6-5 to TRBJ2-5, with TRBD2 as a possible D gene (5 bases). The germline gives CDR1 MNHEY, CDR2 SVGAGI. This CDR3 is built from 13 residues. With 2 bases removed from V and 7 bases from J, the gap between germline ends came to 11 bases. The CDR3 protein is CASSYGRGSTQYF. The CDR3 nucleotides read TGTGCCAGCAGTTACGGCCGGGGATCGACCCAGTACTTC.

The chain recombines TRBV27 with TRBJ2-7; D gene uncertain. CDR3 size: 13 residues. Germline CDR1 and CDR2: MNHEY and SMNVEV (reference sequence). Trimming stripped 8 bases from V and 1 base from J, with 12 bases between. CDR3 sequence (DNA): TGTGCCAGCGCTCGTCCGGGTTCCTACGAGCAGTACTTC. Its protein is CASARPGSYEQYF.

This clone was found once. The V gene is TRBV7-8, the J gene TRBJ1-6, with no clear D. Trimming stripped 0 bases from V and 8 bases from J, with 14 bases between. The CDR3 totals 16 residues. The germline V gene has CDR1 SGHVS and CDR2 FQNEAQ. CDR3 in DNA: TGTGCCAGCAGCTTAGCGTGGAGGATTGAGGATTCACCCCTCCACTTT. Its protein is CASSLAWRIEDSPLHF.

The chain carries TRBV6-5 and TRBJ1-1; a possible D gene is TRBD1 (6 bases). V was shortened by 6 bases and J by 11 bases, with 16 bases between the two germline ends. CDR1 and CDR2 (germline): MNHEY, SVGAGI. CDR3 size: 12 residues. CDR3 sequence: CASRSQGFAAFF. The CDR3, as DNA: TGTGCCAGCAGGTCTCAGGGGTTTGCTGCTTTCTTT.

The CDR3 DNA reads TGTGCCAGCAGCTCCCGGACAGGCACAGATACGCAGTATTTT. Its protein product is CASSSRTGTDTQYF. The V and J genes are TRBV7-2 and TRBJ2-3, with TRBD1 as a possible D gene (6 bases). The CDR3 spans 14 residues. Germline V gene data show CDR1 as SGHTA and CDR2 as FQGNSA. V was pared by 4 bases and J by 1 base, with 9 bases between.

This chain uses TRBV11-3 with TRBJ1-1, with D possibly matching TRBD1 (6 bases). The CDR3 has 14 residues. The V gene's germline CDR1 is SGHNT and CDR2 YENEEA. V dropped 1 base and J dropped 5 bases, with 11 bases sitting between them. The CDR3 DNA reads TGTGCCAGCAGCTTAGGTGGGACACAAACTGAAGCTTTCTTT. Translation: CASSLGGTQTEAFF.

The chain combines TRBV7-2 with TRBJ2-1; the D is unclear. The germline V gene encodes CDR1 SGHTA and CDR2 FQGNSA. V lost 3 bases and J lost 0, with 9 bases in between. CDR3 length: 15 amino acids. CDR3 DNA: TGTGCCAGCAGCTTTACGGTGAACTCCTACAATGAGCAGTTCTTC. Translation: CASSFTVNSYNEQFF.

The chain joins TRBV29-1 to TRBJ2-3; tentative D call: TRBD1 (5 bases). CDR3 length equals 14 residues. CDR1 and CDR2 (germline): SQVTM, ANQGSEA. V lost 5 bases to trimming and J lost 0 bases, with 12 bases between them. CDR3 bases: TGCAGCGTTTCCCAGGGTTCAAGCACAGATACGCAGTATTTT. Translated: CSVSQGSSTDTQYF.

Regarding this clone: The junction does not match germline at one end; this may be a read error. The rearrangement joins TRBV7-8 to TRBJ2-7; 9 positions agree with TRBD1. The length of the CDR3 is 15 residues. Per the germline V gene, CDR1 is SGHVS and CDR2 is FQNEAQ. CDR3 residues: CASSLAGTGNYEQYF. CDR3 bases: TGTGCCAGCAGCCTAGCCGGGACAGGGAACTACGAGCAGTACTTC. Complete variable domain (other parts from reference TRBV7-8 and TRBJ2-7): GAGVSQSPRYKVAKRGQDVALRCDPISGHVSLFWYQQALGQGPEFLTYFQNEAQLDKSGLPSDRFFAERPEGSVSTLKIQRTQQEDSAVYLCASSLAGTGNYEQYFGPGTRLTVT.

The rearrangement uses TRBV7-9 and TRBJ2-1; 9 bases align to TRBD1. This CDR3 is built from 19 residues. Unmatched junction bases numbered 21, after V lost 6 bases and J lost 6 bases. Germline V lookup: CDR1 SEHNR, CDR2 FQNEAQ (reference sequence). CDR3 sequence (DNA): TGTGCCAGCAGTCGCTACACCCATAACAGGGGGCGCGGACCCAATGAGCAGTTCTTC. This sequence encodes CASSRYTHNRGRGPNEQFF.

The count of this clone is one. The V gene is TRBV2, the J gene TRBJ2-7; D might be TRBD1 (5 bases). CDR1 and CDR2 from the germline V gene are SNHLY and FYNNEI. The V gene lost 0 bases and the J gene lost 4 bases, with 10 bases spanning the gap. The CDR3 is 14 residues long. In DNA form, the CDR3 reads TGTGCCAGCAGTGAAGCAAGACAGATTTACGAGCAGTACTTC. Translating it yields CASSEARQIYEQYF.

This clone has a handful of counts. J is TRBJ2-5 and V is TRBV7-9; 8 nucleotides align to TRBD1. The ends lost 5 bases at V and 5 bases at J; junction bases unmatched: 10. Germline V lookup: CDR1 SEHNR, CDR2 FQNEAQ (reference sequence). CDR3 length: 15 residues. CDR3 amino acids: CASSDSRGPWETQYF. CDR3 bases: TGTGCCAGCAGCGACAGCAGGGGGCCTTGGGAGACCCAGTACTTC.

The rearrangement joins TRBV6-1 to TRBJ1-2, with D perhaps TRBD1 (5 bases). Looked up from germline, CDR1 is MNHNS and CDR2 is SASEGT. This CDR3 is built from 15 residues. V lost 3 bases and J lost 4, with 15 bases in between. In DNA, the CDR3 is TGTGCCAGCAGTGAGATGGTAGGGGTCACCTATGGCTACACCTTC. This codes for CASSEMVGVTYGYTF.

This clone was counted ten times or more. The rearrangement links TRBV5-4 to TRBJ2-2; tentative D call: TRBD2 (6 bases). V was clipped by 1 base and J by 4 bases, with 8 bases between them. The germline V gene has CDR1 SGHNT and CDR2 YYREEE (reference sequence). The CDR3 runs to 14 residues. CDR3 in DNA: TGTGCCAGCAGCTTGCCGGGACTCACCGGGGAGCTGTTTTTT. Protein product: CASSLPGLTGELFF. Supplemented by reference TRBV5-4 and TRBJ2-2, the full variable domain reads ETGVTQSPTHLIKTRGQQVTLRCSSQSGHNTVSWYQQALGQGPQFIFQYYREEENGRGNFPPRFSGLQFPNYSSELNVNALELDDSALYLCASSLPGLTGELFFGEGSRLTVL.

This chain connects TRBV5-1 to TRBJ2-3; TRBD2 aligns across 7 bases. The germline V gene has CDR1 SGHRS and CDR2 YFSETQ. The V segment lost 1 base and the J segment 4 bases; nucleotides outside the gene matches: 6. CDR3 length equals 15 residues. CDR3 sequence reads: CASSLSRGEADTQYF. The CDR3 DNA follows: TGCGCCAGCAGCTTGTCACGGGGGGAGGCAGATACGCAGTATTTT.

V and J are TRBV5-4 and TRBJ2-7; 8 bases line up with TRBD1. Germline CDR1 reads SGHNT; CDR2 reads YYREEE (reference sequence). The CDR3 runs to 14 residues. V gave up 4 bases and J gave up 5 bases; unmatched junction bases: 8. Here the CDR3 reads CASSPGQGKNEQYF. In DNA form, the CDR3 reads TGTGCCAGCAGCCCCGGACAGGGAAAAAACGAGCAGTACTTC.

CDR3 region: CASSPQQGPTEAFF. In nucleotides, the CDR3 is TGTGCCAGCTCACCACAGCAGGGGCCCACTGAAGCTTTCTTT. The rearrangement links TRBV18 to TRBJ1-1; the D gene is possibly TRBD1 (6 bases). Between the trimmed V and J ends, which lost 1 base and 4 bases, there was a span of 10 bases. CDR3 length: 14 residues. Germline V gene data show CDR1 as KGHSH and CDR2 as LQKENI.

The rearrangement links TRBV19 to TRBJ2-7, with 8 nucleotides matching TRBD1. The V gene end was trimmed by 4 bases and the J gene end by 3 bases; junction bases not matched to a gene: 11. Germline assignment: CDR1 LNHDA and CDR2 SQIVND (reference sequence). This CDR3 comprises 16 residues. The CDR3 spells CASSTWDRNTVYEQYF. The CDR3 coding sequence is TGTGCCAGTAGTACGTGGGACAGGAATACAGTCTACGAGCAGTACTTC.

This clone is a singleton in its sample. The chain links TRBV29-1 to TRBJ1-2; the D gene is possibly TRBD1 (5 bases). CDR1 and CDR2 from the germline V gene are SQVTM and ANQGSEA. The CDR3 consists of 12 residues. V was trimmed by 5 bases and J by 4 bases, leaving 11 bases between them. In nucleotides, the CDR3 is TGCAGCGTTAAGGGGTTGATCTATGGCTACACCTTC. Its translation is CSVKGLIYGYTF.

By share of the sample, this clone is medium-sized. The genes are TRBV14 and TRBJ2-7; 13 bases fit TRBD2. This CDR3 has 15 residues. Germline trimming cut 3 bases from V and 4 bases from J; bases unmatched to any gene: 3. Germline V gives CDR1 SGHDN, CDR2 FVKESK. DNA for the CDR3: TGTGCCAGCAGCCAGCCGGGACTAGCGGGGTACGAGCAGTACTTC. This encodes CASSQPGLAGYEQYF.